The 19 T cell receptor beta chains given below trace back to one sample, sequenced in a study of graft-versus-host responses after intestinal transplantation. The table came from immunoSEQ multiplex PCR; TCRdb's copy has only in-frame clones and leaves some out. The sample contains approximately 70,000 clones, approximately 80% of which appear only once. Their specific antigens are unknown. Sequenced here: unstimulated CD4+ T cells sorted from spleen or lymph node cells, sampled before transplant. Receptors originate from a human donor who was the organ donor for an intestinal transplant.

This sequence joins TRBV7-3 and TRBJ1-1, with D unclear. This CDR3 region has 13 residues. Germline lookup yields CDR1 SGHTA and CDR2 FQGTGA. V was pared by 2 bases and J by 5 bases, with 9 bases between. The CDR3 is CASSLDGVTEAFF. In nucleotides, the CDR3 is TGTGCCAGCAGCTTAGACGGGGTTACTGAAGCTTTCTTT.

The chain combines TRBV2 with TRBJ2-6, with TRBD2 as a possible D gene (5 bases). Trimming removed 6 bases at V and 0 bases at J, with 9 bases between. This CDR3 has 15 amino acids. Germline V gene sequence: CDR1 SNHLY, CDR2 FYNNEI. CDR3 DNA: TGTGCCAGCAGACGGGGTTACTCTGGGGCCAACGTCCTGACTTTC. Translated, it gives CASRRGYSGANVLTF.

This chain joins TRBV5-4 and TRBJ2-3, with D possibly TRBD1 on 5 matching bases. Germline-derived CDR1 and CDR2 are SGHNT and YYREEE (reference sequence). The CDR3 length is 15 residues. V was clipped by 0 bases and J by 4 bases, with 12 bases between them. The CDR3 here is CASSLGAGSADTQYF. The CDR3, as DNA: TGTGCCAGCAGCTTGGGGGCAGGGTCTGCAGATACGCAGTATTTT.

This rearrangement joins TRBV28 to TRBJ2-2; D might be TRBD2 (6 bases). Per the germline V gene, CDR1 is MDHEN and CDR2 is SYDVKM. V gave up 6 bases and J gave up 5 bases, with 10 bases separating them. This CDR3 region has 13 residues. CDR3 in DNA: TGTGCCAGCAGGCGGGGAGGTACCGGGGAGCTGTTTTTT. This encodes CASRRGGTGELFF.

The chain couples TRBV6-4 to TRBJ2-3, with a tentative D call TRBD2 (6 bases). V was pared by 5 bases and J by 4 bases, with 16 bases between. The CDR3 loop spans 15 amino acids. Per the germline V gene, CDR1 is MRHNA and CDR2 is SNTAGT. CDR3 bases: TGTGCCAGCAGTCGGGACTCTGGATCATCAGATACGCAGTATTTT. As protein: CASSRDSGSSDTQYF.

The gene calls are TRBV7-9 and TRBJ2-3; D is perhaps TRBD1 (7 bases). CDR1 is SEHNR, CDR2 FQNEAQ, per germline (reference sequence). There are 15 residues in the CDR3. Trimming took 5 bases from V and 3 from J, leaving 15 bases between them. This CDR3 is CASSTRQGGTDTQYF. Written as DNA, the CDR3 is TGTGCCAGCAGCACCCGACAGGGAGGTACAGATACGCAGTATTTT.

This clone turned up a few times. V is TRBV5-1 and J is TRBJ2-5; 14 bases fit TRBD2. Germline V CDR1 and CDR2: SGHRS, YFSETQ. V lost 2 bases, J lost 4 bases, and 4 bases stayed unmatched. This CDR3 spans 16 amino acids. The chain's CDR3 is CASSFGLAGGGETQYF. For the CDR3, the DNA is TGCGCCAGCAGCTTCGGACTAGCGGGGGGAGGAGAGACCCAGTACTTC.

The chain couples TRBV2 to TRBJ2-2; D is undetermined. The CDR3 contains 11 residues. Trimming took off 5 bases at V and 9 bases at J, with 7 bases between the two ends. The germline V gene has CDR1 SNHLY and CDR2 FYNNEI. The CDR3 loop reads CASSYYRELFF. CDR3 bases: TGTGCCAGCAGTTATTACAGGGAGCTGTTTTTT.

This clone showed up just a few times. This chain links TRBV19 with TRBJ1-1, with TRBD1 matching over 7 bases. In germline, CDR1 is LNHDA, CDR2 SQIVND (reference sequence). The V gene end was trimmed by 10 bases and the J gene end by 3 bases; junction bases not matched to a gene: 8. The CDR3 length is 13 residues. The CDR3 DNA is TGTGCCATAGCGGACAGGTGGGACACTGAAGCTTTCTTT. Amino acids: CAIADRWDTEAFF.

This chain links TRBV27 with TRBJ2-7, with D possibly being TRBD1 (6 bases). The CDR3 is 14 residues long. In germline, CDR1 is MNHEY, CDR2 SMNVEV (reference sequence). V was cut by 5 bases and J by 2 bases, with 13 bases left in between. The CDR3 region is CASSPLDRAYEQYV. The CDR3 coding sequence is TGTGCCAGCAGTCCGCTGGACAGAGCCTACGAGCAGTACGTC.

The rearrangement joins TRBV19 to TRBJ1-2, with TRBD1 as a possible D gene (6 bases). CDR1 is LNHDA, CDR2 SQIVND, per germline (reference sequence). This CDR3 spans 13 amino acids. Trimming pared 9 bases from V and 12 bases from J, leaving 23 bases between. This chain's CDR3 is CASSRITGRADTF. CDR3 DNA sequence: TGTGCCAGCTCCAGAATAACAGGGAGGGCGGACACCTTC. The whole variable domain, filled in from reference TRBV19 and TRBJ1-2, reads DGGITQSPKYLFRKEGQNVTLSCEQNLNHDAMYWYRQDPGQGLRLIYYSQIVNDFQKGDIAEGYSVSREKKESFPLTVTSAQKNPTAFYLCASSRITGRADTFGSGTRLTVV.

V is TRBV5-1 and J is TRBJ2-1, with TRBD1 as a possible D gene (6 bases). Trimming removed 2 bases from V and 3 bases from J, with 12 bases in between. The CDR3 runs to 15 residues. Germline V CDR1 and CDR2: SGHRS, YFSETQ. The CDR3 bases are TGCGCCAGCAGCTTCTCAGGGGCCCTCTACAATGAGCAGTTCTTC. It specifies CASSFSGALYNEQFF.

This chain links TRBV18 with TRBJ1-1, with TRBD1 as a possible D gene (5 bases). The germline V gene has CDR1 KGHSH and CDR2 LQKENI. V dropped 0 bases and J dropped 4 bases, with 15 bases sitting between them. This CDR3 region has 16 residues. Here the CDR3 DNA reads TGTGCCAGCTCACCACCGATGGAGGGGTGGGGCACTGAAGCTTTCTTT. Protein: CASSPPMEGWGTEAFF. Combining the CDR3 with reference TRBV18 and TRBJ1-1 gives the whole variable domain NAGVMQNPRHLVRRRGQEARLRCSPMKGHSHVYWYRQLPEEGLKFMVYLQKENIIDESGMPKERFSAEFPKEGPSILRIQQVVRGDSAAYFCASSPPMEGWGTEAFFGQGTRLTVV.

J is TRBJ1-1 and V is TRBV7-6, with a weak D call TRBD1 (5 bases). The germline CDR1 and CDR2 sequences are SGHVS and FNYEAQ. This CDR3 spans 13 amino acids. Trimming left V 1 base short and J 4 bases short, with 7 bases between. The CDR3 reads CASSLGQTTEAFF. CDR3 DNA: TGTGCCAGCAGCTTAGGACAGACCACTGAAGCTTTCTTT.

The chain carries TRBV30 and TRBJ1-3; no clear D. The CDR3 sequence is 13 residues long. Germline CDR1 is GTSNPN and CDR2 is SVGIG (reference sequence). V dropped 0 bases and J dropped 9 bases, with 12 bases sitting between them. CDR3 residues: CAWSVSSEGTIYF. CDR3 in DNA: TGTGCCTGGAGTGTATCCTCGGAGGGCACCATATATTTT.

V is TRBV11-3 and J is TRBJ2-1; 12 positions match TRBD2. The trim removed 5 bases at V and 8 bases at J, leaving 13 bases unmatched. The CDR3 loop spans 17 amino acids. Per germline, CDR1 SGHNT and CDR2 YENEEA. The CDR3 loop is CASSIGTSSGGDDEQFF. In nucleotides, the CDR3 is TGTGCCAGCAGCATAGGGACCTCTAGCGGGGGGGACGATGAGCAGTTCTTC.

The chain couples TRBV6-5 to TRBJ1-2; 8 nucleotides line up with TRBD1. The CDR3 extends over 13 amino acids. Germline values: CDR1 MNHEY, CDR2 SVGAGI. The ends lost 8 bases at V and 5 bases at J; junction bases unmatched: 7. The CDR3 loop reads CASQQGAWYGYTF. The CDR3 DNA sequence: TGTGCCAGCCAGCAGGGGGCTTGGTATGGCTACACCTTC.

V usage is TRBV4-1 and J usage is TRBJ2-1, with 7 bases lining up with TRBD1. After removal of 4 bases from V and 7 bases from J, the junction contained 7 bases not matched to a gene. Per the germline V gene, CDR1 is MGHRA and CDR2 is YSYEKL. The CDR3 is 14 residues long. Here the CDR3 reads CASSRTGQLNEQFF. Here the CDR3 DNA reads TGCGCCAGCAGCCGAACGGGACAGCTTAATGAGCAGTTCTTC.

This rearrangement joins TRBV28 to TRBJ1-2, with a tentative D call TRBD1 (5 bases). The CDR3 extends over 14 amino acids. Trimming cost V 3 bases and J 0 bases, with 8 bases left between them. CDR1 MDHEN and CDR2 SYDVKM come from the germline V gene. In nucleotides, the CDR3 is TGTGCCAGCAGTTTTGACAGAGCTAACTATGGCTACACCTTC. It translates to CASSFDRANYGYTF.